This T cell receptor (beta chain) emerged from a study of blood T cell repertoires in COVID-19. On the study more broadly: There were acute and convalescent COVID-19 samples, and they came from the United States, Italy and Spain. PBMCs, B-cell-depleted T cells, or T cells were the source of the cDNA or gDNA that made up the material.

Authors' data handling: Amplification of reference gene primers was used by the study to estimate nucleated cell counts. TCRdb keeps only in-frame clones here, not all; method: immunoSEQ multiplex PCR. Clonal size and the V and J genes are those of that table, whereas D and trimming came from the DNA. The sample lists over 250,000 clones; 80% to 90% were seen once. Germline V gene lookup returns CDR1 SGHNT and CDR2 YENEEA. Trimming at V came to 4 bases and at J to 0 bases, leaving 6 bases not matched to a gene. The CDR3 spans 18 residues. This receptor was identified in a woman aged 50 to 65 with acute or convalescent COVID-19. Material for sequencing was peripheral blood. The rearrangement uses TRBV11-3 and TRBJ2-6, with 10 bases identical to TRBD1. In DNA, the CDR3 is TGTGCCAGCAGCTCCCCGACAGGGGGCAGCTCTGGGGCCAACGTCCTGACTTTC. Translated, it gives CASSSPTGGSSGANVLTF. Full variable domain (remainder filled in from reference TRBV11-3 and TRBJ2-6): EAGVVQSPRYKIIEKKQPVAFWCNPISGHNTLYWYLQNLGQGPELLIRYENEEAVDDSQLPKDRFSAERLKGVDSTLKIQPAELGDSAVYLCASSSPTGGSSGANVLTFGAGSRLTVL.